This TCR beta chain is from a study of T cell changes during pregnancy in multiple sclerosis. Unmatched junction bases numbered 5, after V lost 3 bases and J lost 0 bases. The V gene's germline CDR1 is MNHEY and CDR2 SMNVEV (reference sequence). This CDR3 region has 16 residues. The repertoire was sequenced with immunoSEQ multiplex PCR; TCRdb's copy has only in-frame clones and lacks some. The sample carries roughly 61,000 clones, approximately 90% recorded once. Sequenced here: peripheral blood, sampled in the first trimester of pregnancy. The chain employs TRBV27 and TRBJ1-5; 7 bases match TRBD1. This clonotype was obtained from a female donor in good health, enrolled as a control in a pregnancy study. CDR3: CASSLTGQYSNQPQHF. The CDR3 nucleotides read TGTGCCAGCAGTTTGACGGGACAGTATAGCAATCAGCCCCAGCATTTT.